The source of this T cell receptor beta chain is a study of memory CD4+ T cells and cytomegalovirus serostatus. Study background: Healthy Belgian adult donors included about nine CMV-positive and some 25 CMV-negative people. Study results and caveats: About 40% of the roughly 160 known CMV-associated TCRbeta sequences appeared in CD4+ memory. A US-trained random forest predicted CMV serostatus with median AUC around 0.9.

As regards this clone: Its antigen is as yet unknown.

Method: immunoSEQ multiplex PCR; TCRdb's copy keeps in-frame clones and lacks some. Of 45,000 to 65,000 clones listed, 80% to 90% are singletons. V lost 5 bases to trimming and J lost 4 bases, with 18 bases between them. The CDR3 runs to 15 residues. Germline V gene lookup returns CDR1 SGHRS and CDR2 YFSETQ. The sort gate was single viable CD3+CD4+CD8-CD45RO+ cells for memory CD4+ T cells. CD4+ T cells were isolated by positive magnetic selection. The J gene is TRBJ1-1, the V gene TRBV5-1; perhaps TRBD1 as D (5 bases). Sample: memory CD4+ T cells from blood. This receptor was obtained from an adult in good health and CMV-seropositive. The CDR3 protein is CASRWGRGDTTEAFF. DNA for the CDR3: TGCGCCAGCAGGTGGGGCCGAGGGGATACCACTGAAGCTTTCTTT.